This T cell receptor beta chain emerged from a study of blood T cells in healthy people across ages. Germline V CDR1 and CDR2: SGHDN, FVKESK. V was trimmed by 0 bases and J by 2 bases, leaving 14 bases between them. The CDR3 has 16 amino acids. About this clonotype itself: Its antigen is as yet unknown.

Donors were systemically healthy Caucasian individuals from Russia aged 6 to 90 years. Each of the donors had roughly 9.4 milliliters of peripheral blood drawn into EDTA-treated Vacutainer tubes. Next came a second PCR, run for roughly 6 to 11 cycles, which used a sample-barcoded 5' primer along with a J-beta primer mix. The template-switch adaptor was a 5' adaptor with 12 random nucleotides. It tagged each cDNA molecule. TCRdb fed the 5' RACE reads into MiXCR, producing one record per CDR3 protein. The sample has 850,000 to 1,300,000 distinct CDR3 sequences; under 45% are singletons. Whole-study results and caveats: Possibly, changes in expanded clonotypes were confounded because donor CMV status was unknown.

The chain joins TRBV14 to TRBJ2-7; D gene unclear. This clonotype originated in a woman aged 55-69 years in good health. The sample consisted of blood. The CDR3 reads CASSQDDLRTTYEQYF. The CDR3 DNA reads TGTGCCAGCAGCCAAGATGATCTACGGACCACCTACGAGCAGTACTTC.